This T cell receptor (beta chain) was observed in a study of blood T cell repertoires in COVID-19. As for the study in general: Collection of acute and convalescent COVID-19 samples took place in the United States, Italy and Spain. PBMCs, B-cell-depleted T cells, or T cells provided the cDNA or gDNA that made up the material.

CDR3 length equals 13 residues. V lost 9 bases and J 1 base, leaving 11 bases between the germline ends. CDR1 and CDR2 from the germline V gene are KGHSH and LQKENI. Original analysis: Estimates of nucleated cell counts were drawn from the amplification of reference gene primers. Produced via immunoSEQ multiplex PCR; TCRdb's table is partial and in-frame only. V, J and clone size reflect that table, while D and trimming were determined from the DNA. The data show more than 95,000 clones, around 86% seen once. A remark on this clone: Other nucleotide sequences in the sample specify the same CDR3.

Sequenced sample: peripheral blood. The source of this sequence is an elderly woman with acute or convalescent COVID-19. This chain connects TRBV18 to TRBJ2-3; D possibly corresponds to TRBD2 (6 bases). The CDR3 DNA is TGTGCCAGTTCCGGAGGGGGCACAGATACGCAGTATTTT. Translation gives CASSGGGTDTQYF.